This TCR beta chain derives from a study of shared clonotypes between healthy human individuals. Study results and caveats: Memory subsets had estimated richness that was generally smaller than that of naive subsets.

Assay used: immunoSEQ multiplex PCR; TCRdb lists only in-frame clones, some missing. The sample lists about 680,000 clones; around 92% were seen once. Germline V gene data show CDR1 as PRHDT and CDR2 as FYEKMQ (reference sequence). The CDR3 is 14 residues long. With V trimmed by 2 bases and J by 5 bases, 6 bases remained unmatched. Details on this clone: Its specificity is unknown.

Positively selected for CCR7, the CD45RO-negative cells used as naive CD8 cells excluded terminally differentiated effector memory CD45RA+ cells. The sequence derives from a man aged 25 to 45 in good health. Sequencing was performed on naive CD8+ T cells sorted from blood. The genes are TRBV13 and TRBJ2-7; TRBD2 aligns across 7 bases. CDR3 amino acids: CASSLWAGENEQYF. Written as DNA, the CDR3 is TGTGCCAGCAGCTTATGGGCGGGAGAGAACGAGCAGTACTTC. The whole variable domain, remainder taken from reference TRBV13 and TRBJ2-7, is AAGVIQSPRHLIKEKRETATLKCYPIPRHDTVYWYQQGPGQDPQFLISFYEKMQSDKGSIPDRFSAQQFSDYHSELNMSSLELGDSALYFCASSLWAGENEQYFGPGTRLTVT.